This T cell receptor (beta chain) was retrieved from a study of CD8 T cells in ankylosing spondylitis. General observations from the study: Reportedly, matched ankylosing spondylitis synovial fluid was significantly enriched for disease-linked clones. Eight or nine highly homologous variants formed a TCR beta motif that appeared characteristic of ankylosing spondylitis blood. Existing reports had already noted some motif variants in reactive arthritis synovial fluid and blood. Clones linked to disease, bearing a CD8+ phenotype, were relatively rare in peripheral blood.

Germline lookup yields CDR1 DFQATT and CDR2 SNEGSKA (reference sequence). J was trimmed by 4 bases and V by 5 bases; bases with no gene match: 11. This CDR3 is 16 amino acids long. This clonotype came up a few times. Its antigen is unknown. It was by quantitative 5'-RACE with molecular barcodes that TCR beta libraries were made. MiXCR, applied by TCRdb to the 5' RACE reads, yields one record per CDR3 protein. The sample lists some 800,000 distinct CDR3 sequences; 10% to 15% were seen once. This chain links TRBV20-1 with TRBJ2-1; 10 bases fit TRBD2. The sample consisted of blood, either unsorted or a sorted T cell fraction (not recorded which). This TCR derives from a male donor with ankylosing spondylitis. The CDR3 loop reads CSALTWTSGYYNEQFF. The CDR3 DNA sequence: TGCAGTGCTTTGACCTGGACTAGCGGCTATTACAATGAGCAGTTCTTC.